The 2 T cell receptor beta chains presented below share a single source sample, sequenced in a study of T cells in Graves' hyperthyroidism and ophthalmopathy. Amplified regions were TCR beta CDR3 sequences from RNA transcripts. First-round RT-PCR with HTBI primers amplified the TCR CDR3 region. TCRdb recomputed calls from the multiplex PCR reads with MiXCR, one row per CDR3 protein. Here the sample spans fewer than 600,000 distinct CDR3 sequences, roughly an eighth being singletons. Sequencing was done on a sample of blood. The receptors here all came from a woman aged 18-29 years with Graves' hyperthyroidism.

The chain uses TRBV20-1 and TRBJ2-7; D call uncertain. The CDR3 has 13 residues. Germline V gene data show CDR1 as DFQATT and CDR2 as SNEGSKA (reference sequence). V lost 0 bases and J 7 bases, leaving 13 bases between the germline ends. The CDR3 sequence: CSARDGLYGEQYV. The CDR3 DNA follows: TGCAGTGCTAGAGACGGGTTGTATGGGGAGCAGTACGTC.

At least ten counts were recorded for this clonotype. The V gene is TRBV3-1, the J gene TRBJ2-2; no firm D call. V lost 0 bases and J lost 7, with 15 bases in between. The CDR3 has 16 residues. The germline V gene has CDR1 LGHDT and CDR2 YNNKEL (reference sequence). The CDR3, as DNA: TGTGCCAGCAGCCAAGACCGGTCCTACCGTCACGGGGAGCTGTTTTTT. Translated: CASSQDRSYRHGELFF.